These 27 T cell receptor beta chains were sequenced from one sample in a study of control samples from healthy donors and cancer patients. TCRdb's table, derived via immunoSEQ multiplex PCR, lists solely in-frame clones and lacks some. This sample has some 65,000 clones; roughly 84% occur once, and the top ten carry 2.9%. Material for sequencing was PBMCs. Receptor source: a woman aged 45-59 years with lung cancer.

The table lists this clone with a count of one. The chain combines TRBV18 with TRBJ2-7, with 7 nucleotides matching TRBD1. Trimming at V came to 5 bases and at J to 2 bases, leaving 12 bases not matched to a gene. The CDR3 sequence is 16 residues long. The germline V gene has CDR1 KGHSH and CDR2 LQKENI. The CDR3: CASSSYRDSSTYEQYF. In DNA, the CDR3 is TGTGCCAGCTCATCCTACCGGGACAGTTCTACCTACGAGCAGTACTTC.

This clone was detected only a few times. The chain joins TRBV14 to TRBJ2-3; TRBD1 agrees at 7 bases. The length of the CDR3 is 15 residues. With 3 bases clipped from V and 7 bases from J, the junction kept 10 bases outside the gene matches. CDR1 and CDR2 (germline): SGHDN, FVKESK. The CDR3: CASSHRDSVYNTQYF. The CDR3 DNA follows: TGTGCCAGCAGCCACCGGGACAGCGTATACAATACGCAGTATTTT.

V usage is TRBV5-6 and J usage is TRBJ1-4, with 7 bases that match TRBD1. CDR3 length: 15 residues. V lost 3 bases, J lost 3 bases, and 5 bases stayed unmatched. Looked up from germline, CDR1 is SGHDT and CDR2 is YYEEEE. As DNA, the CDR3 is TGTGCCAGCAGCTCACAGGGGTACGCTAATGAAAAACTGTTTTTT. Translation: CASSSQGYANEKLFF.

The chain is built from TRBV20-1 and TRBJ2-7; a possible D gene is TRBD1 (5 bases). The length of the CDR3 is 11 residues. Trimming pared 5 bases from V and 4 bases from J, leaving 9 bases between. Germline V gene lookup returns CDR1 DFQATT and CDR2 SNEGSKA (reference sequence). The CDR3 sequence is CSALQEYEQYF. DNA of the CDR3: TGCAGTGCTTTACAGGAATACGAGCAGTACTTC.

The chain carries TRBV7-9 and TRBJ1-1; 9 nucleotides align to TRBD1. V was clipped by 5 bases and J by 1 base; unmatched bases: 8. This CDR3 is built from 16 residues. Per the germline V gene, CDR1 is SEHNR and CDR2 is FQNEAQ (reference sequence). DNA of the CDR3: TGTGCCAGCAGCGAACCCGGGACAGGGCCGAACACTGAAGCTTTCTTT. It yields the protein CASSEPGTGPNTEAFF.

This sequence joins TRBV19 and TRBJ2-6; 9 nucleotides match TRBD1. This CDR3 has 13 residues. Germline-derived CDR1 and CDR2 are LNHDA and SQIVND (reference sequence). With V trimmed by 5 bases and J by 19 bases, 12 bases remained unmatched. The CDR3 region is CASSELPGQGKTF. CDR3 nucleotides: TGTGCCAGTAGTGAATTGCCGGGACAGGGAAAAACTTTC.

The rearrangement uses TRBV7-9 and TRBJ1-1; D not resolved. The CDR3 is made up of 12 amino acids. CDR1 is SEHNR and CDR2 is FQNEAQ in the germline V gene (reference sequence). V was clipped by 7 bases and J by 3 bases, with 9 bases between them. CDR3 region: CASNSGDTEAFF. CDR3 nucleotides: TGTGCCAGCAACAGCGGGGACACTGAAGCTTTCTTT.

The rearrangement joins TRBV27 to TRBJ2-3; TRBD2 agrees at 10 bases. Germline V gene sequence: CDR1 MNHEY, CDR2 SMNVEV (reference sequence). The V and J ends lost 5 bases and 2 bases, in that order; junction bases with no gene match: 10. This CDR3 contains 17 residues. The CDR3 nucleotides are TGTGCCAGCAGTGAGAGTAGCGGGGGGCTCTACACAGATACGCAGTATTTT. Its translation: CASSESSGGLYTDTQYF.

The CDR3 DNA reads as TGTGCCAGCAGTAGCGGGTTTAGGTATGGCTACACCTTC. Protein sequence: CASSSGFRYGYTF. The V gene is TRBV28, the J gene TRBJ1-2; D not resolved. Germline CDR1 MDHEN, CDR2 SYDVKM. The CDR3 has 13 amino acids. V shed 5 bases and J shed 5 bases, with 12 bases lying between them.

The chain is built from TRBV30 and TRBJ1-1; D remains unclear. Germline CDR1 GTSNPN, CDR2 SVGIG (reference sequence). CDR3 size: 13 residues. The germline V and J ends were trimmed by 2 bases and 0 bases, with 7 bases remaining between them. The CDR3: CAWSWALNTEAFF. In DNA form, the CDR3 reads TGTGCCTGGAGTTGGGCCCTGAACACTGAAGCTTTCTTT.

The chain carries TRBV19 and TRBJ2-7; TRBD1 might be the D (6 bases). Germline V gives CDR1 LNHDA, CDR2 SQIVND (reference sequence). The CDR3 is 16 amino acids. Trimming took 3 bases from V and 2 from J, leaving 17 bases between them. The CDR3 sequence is CASSMGIGTPPYEQYF. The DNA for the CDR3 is TGTGCCAGTAGTATGGGGATCGGGACACCTCCCTACGAGCAGTACTTC.

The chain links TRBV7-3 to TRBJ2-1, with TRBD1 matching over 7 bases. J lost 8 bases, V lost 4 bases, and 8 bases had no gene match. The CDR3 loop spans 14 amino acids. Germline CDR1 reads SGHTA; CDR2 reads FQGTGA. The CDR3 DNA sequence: TGTGCCAGCAGCTCCCGACAGGGCTTCGATGAGCAGTTCTTC. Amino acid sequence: CASSSRQGFDEQFF.

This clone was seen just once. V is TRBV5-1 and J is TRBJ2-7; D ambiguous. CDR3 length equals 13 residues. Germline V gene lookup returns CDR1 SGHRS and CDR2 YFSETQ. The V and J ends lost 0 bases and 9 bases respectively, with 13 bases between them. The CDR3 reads CASSLEAPGTQYF. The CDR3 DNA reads TGCGCCAGCAGCTTGGAAGCACCAGGCACGCAGTACTTC. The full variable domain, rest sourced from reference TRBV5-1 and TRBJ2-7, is KAGVTQTPRYLIKTRGQQVTLSCSPISGHRSVSWYQQTPGQGLQFLFEYFSETQRNKGNFPGRFSGRQFSNSRSEMNVSTLELGDSALYLCASSLEAPGTQYFGPGTRLTVT.

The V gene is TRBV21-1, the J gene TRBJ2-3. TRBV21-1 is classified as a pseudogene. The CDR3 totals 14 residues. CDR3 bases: TGTGCCAGCAGCAAAGTTCAAGGTGGAGATACGCAGTATTTT. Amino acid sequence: CASSKVQGGDTQYF.

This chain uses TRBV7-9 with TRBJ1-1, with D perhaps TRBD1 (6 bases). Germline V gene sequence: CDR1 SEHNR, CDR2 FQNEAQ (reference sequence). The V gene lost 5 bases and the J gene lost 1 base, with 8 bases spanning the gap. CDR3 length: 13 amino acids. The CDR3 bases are TGTGCCAGCAGCGCACAGGGGAACACTGAAGCTTTCTTT. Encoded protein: CASSAQGNTEAFF.

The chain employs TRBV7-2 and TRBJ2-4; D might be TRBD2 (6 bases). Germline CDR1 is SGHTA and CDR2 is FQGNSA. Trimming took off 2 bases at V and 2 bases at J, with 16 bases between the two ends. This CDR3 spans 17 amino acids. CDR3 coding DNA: TGTGCCAGCAGCTTATGGGACTTAACCTTAACCAAAAACATTCAGTACTTC. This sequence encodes CASSLWDLTLTKNIQYF.

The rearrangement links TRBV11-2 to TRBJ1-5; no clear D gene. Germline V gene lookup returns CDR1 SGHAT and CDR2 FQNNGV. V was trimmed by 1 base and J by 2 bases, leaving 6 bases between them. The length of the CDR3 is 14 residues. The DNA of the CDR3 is TGTGCCAGCAGCTTAGGAGGAGGCAATCAGCCCCAGCATTTT. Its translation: CASSLGGGNQPQHF.

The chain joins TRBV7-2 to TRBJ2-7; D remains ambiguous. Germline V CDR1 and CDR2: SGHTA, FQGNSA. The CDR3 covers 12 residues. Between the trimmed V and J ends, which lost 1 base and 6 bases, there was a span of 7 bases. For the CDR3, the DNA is TGTGCCAGCAGCTTAGGGGGTGTCGAGCAGTACTTC. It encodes CASSLGGVEQYF.

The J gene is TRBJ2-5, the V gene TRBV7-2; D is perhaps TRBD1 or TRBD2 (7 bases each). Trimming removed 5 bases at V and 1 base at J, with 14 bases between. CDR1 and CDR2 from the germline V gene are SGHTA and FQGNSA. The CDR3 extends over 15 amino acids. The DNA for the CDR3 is TGTGCCAGCAGCGAAGGGGGGGACAGCCAAGAGACCCAGTACTTC. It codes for CASSEGGDSQETQYF.

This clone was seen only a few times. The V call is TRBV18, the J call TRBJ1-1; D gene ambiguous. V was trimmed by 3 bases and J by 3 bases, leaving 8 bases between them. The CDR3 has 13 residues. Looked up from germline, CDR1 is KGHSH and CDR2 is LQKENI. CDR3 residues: CASSPRVDTEAFF. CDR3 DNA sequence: TGTGCCAGCTCACCGAGAGTGGACACTGAAGCTTTCTTT.

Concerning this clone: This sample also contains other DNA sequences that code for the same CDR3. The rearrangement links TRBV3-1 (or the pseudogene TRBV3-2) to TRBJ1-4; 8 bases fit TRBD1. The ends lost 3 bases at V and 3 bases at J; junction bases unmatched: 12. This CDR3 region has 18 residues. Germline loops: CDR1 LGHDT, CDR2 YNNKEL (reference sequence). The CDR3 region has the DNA TGTGCCAGCAGCCAGGTCTTAGCAGGGGGCATCCCTAATGAAAAACTGTTTTTT. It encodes CASSQVLAGGIPNEKLFF.

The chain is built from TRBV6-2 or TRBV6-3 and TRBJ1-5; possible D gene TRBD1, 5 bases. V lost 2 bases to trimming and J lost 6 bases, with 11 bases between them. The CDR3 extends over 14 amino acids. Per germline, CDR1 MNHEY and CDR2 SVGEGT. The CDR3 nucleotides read TGTGCCAGCAGTTACGGGCAGGGCAGTCAGCCCCAGCATTTT. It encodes CASSYGQGSQPQHF.

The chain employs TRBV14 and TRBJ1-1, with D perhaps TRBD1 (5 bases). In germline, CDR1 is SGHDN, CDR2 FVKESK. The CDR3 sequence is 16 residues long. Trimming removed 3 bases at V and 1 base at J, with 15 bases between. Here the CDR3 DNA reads TGTGCCAGCAGCCAGTACCGACAGCTTTCGAACACTGAAGCTTTCTTT. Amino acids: CASSQYRQLSNTEAFF.

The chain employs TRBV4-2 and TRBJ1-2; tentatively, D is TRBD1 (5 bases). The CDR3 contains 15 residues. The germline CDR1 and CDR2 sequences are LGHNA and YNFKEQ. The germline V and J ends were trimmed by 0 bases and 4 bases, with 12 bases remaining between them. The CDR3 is CASSQETKGTYGYTF. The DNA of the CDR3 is TGTGCCAGCAGCCAAGAAACTAAGGGGACCTATGGCTACACCTTC.

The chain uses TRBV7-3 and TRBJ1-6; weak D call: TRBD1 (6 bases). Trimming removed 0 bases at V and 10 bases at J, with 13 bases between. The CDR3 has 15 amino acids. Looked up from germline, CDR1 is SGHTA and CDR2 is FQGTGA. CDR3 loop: CASSLTPGGQSPLHF. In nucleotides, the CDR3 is TGTGCCAGCAGCTTAACTCCCGGGGGACAATCACCCCTCCACTTT.

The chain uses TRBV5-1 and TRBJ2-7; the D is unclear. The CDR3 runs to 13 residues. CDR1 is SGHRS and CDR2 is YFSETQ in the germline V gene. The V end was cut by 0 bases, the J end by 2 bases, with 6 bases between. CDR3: CASSLEVAYEQYF. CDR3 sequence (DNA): TGCGCCAGCAGCTTGGAGGTGGCCTACGAGCAGTACTTC. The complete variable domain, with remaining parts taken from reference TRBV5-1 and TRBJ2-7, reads KAGVTQTPRYLIKTRGQQVTLSCSPISGHRSVSWYQQTPGQGLQFLFEYFSETQRNKGNFPGRFSGRQFSNSRSEMNVSTLELGDSALYLCASSLEVAYEQYFGPGTRLTVT.

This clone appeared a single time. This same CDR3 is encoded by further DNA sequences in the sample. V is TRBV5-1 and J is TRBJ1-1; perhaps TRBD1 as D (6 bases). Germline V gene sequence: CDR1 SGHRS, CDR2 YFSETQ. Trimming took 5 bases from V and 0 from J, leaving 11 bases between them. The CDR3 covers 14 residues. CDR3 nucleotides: TGCGCCAGCAGTCCCGGGGGCCTGAACACTGAAGCTTTCTTT. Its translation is CASSPGGLNTEAFF.